One T cell receptor (beta chain) is described in this entry. No antigen is known for it. The data originate from a study of T cell responses to AZD1222 COVID-19 vaccine. Study-wide findings and caveats: Among AZD1222 vaccinees, only 5 to 7 were seropositive at baseline. The donor cohort was predominantly white British with a female majority, and clonal diversity may have been underestimated. There were vaccine-associated CD4 TCRs across spike, dominant at 160-218 and 743-854. Once two AZD1222 doses were given, Spike-specific TCR breadth and depth went up.

Assay: immunoSEQ multiplex PCR; the TCRdb copy retains only in-frame clones and omits some. The sample holds approximately 120,000 clones, around 87% seen once. V was pared by 4 bases and J by 7 bases, with 17 bases between. Looked up from germline, CDR1 is MGHRA and CDR2 is YSYEKL. The CDR3 contains 15 residues. The sample was peripheral blood, taken on day 0 of AZD1222 vaccination. V usage is TRBV4-1 and J usage is TRBJ2-1; D perhaps matches TRBD2 (7 bases). The TCR sequence derives from an adult in good health. CDR3 DNA: TGCGCCAGCAGCCCCTCGGCGGGGGCGCGTAATGAGCAGTTCTTC. It yields the protein CASSPSAGARNEQFF.